This TCR beta chain was retrieved from a study of shared clonotypes between healthy human individuals. The CDR3 loop spans 12 amino acids. Germline V gene sequence: CDR1 MNHNY, CDR2 SVGAGI (reference sequence). V lost 8 bases, J lost 2 bases, and 7 bases lay in between. Naive-designated CD8 cells lacked CD45RO, were positively enriched for CCR7, and omitted terminally differentiated effector memory CD45RA+ cells. TCRdb's copy holds only in-frame clones and misses some; the assay was immunoSEQ multiplex PCR. Here the sample spans under 1 million clones, about 96% being singletons. Study-wide findings and caveats: A limitation of the genetic and exposure-history diversity represented arose from few donors. Naive CD4 clonotypes overlapped across a few donors at around 5%.

Notes on this clone: Its target is not known.

This TCR was sampled from a man aged 25 to 45 in good health. The sequenced sample was naive CD8+ T cells sorted from blood. The rearrangement uses TRBV6-6 and TRBJ2-1, with D possibly being TRBD1 (6 bases). The CDR3 is CASGDTYNEQFF. The CDR3 DNA is TGTGCCAGCGGGGACACCTACAATGAGCAGTTCTTC.